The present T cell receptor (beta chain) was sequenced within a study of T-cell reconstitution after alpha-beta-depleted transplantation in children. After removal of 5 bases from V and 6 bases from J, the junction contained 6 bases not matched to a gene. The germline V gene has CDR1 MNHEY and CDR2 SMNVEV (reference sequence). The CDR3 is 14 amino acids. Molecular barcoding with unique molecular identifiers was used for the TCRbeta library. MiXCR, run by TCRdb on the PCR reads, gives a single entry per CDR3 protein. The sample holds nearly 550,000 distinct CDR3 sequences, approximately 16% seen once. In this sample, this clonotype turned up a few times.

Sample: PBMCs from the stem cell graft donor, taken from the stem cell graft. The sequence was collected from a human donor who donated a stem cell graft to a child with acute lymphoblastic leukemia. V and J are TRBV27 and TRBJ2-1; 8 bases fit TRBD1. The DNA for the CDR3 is TGTGCCAGCAGTCTCCGGACAGGGAGCAATGAGCAGTTCTTC. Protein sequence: CASSLRTGSNEQFF.